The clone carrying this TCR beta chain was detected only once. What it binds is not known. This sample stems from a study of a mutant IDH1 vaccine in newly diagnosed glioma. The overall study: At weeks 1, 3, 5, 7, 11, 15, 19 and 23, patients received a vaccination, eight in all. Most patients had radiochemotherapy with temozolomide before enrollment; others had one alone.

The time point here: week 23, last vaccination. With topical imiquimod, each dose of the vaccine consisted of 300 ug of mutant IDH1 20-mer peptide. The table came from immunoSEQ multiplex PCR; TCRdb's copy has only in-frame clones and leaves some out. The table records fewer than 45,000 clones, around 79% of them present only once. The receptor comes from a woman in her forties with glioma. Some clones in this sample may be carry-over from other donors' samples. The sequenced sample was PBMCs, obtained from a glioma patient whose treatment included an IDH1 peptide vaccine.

The CDR3 DNA is TGTGCCAGCAGCCAAGAAGTCGACAGCTCCTACGAGCAGTACTTC. Translating it yields CASSQEVDSSYEQYF. V and J are TRBV4-2 and TRBJ2-7, with a tentative D call TRBD1 (5 bases). The CDR3 is 15 residues long. The germline V and J ends were trimmed by 0 bases and 0 bases, with 9 bases remaining between them. From germline, CDR1 is LGHNA and CDR2 YNFKEQ.